This is a list of T cell receptor beta chains from one sample in a study of technical replicates of blood from several donors. Profiled with immunoSEQ multiplex PCR; TCRdb holds only in-frame clones, not every one. The sample has 64,000 or so clones, 75% to 90% seen once. Sequenced material: PBMCs. All receptors come from a human donor in good health. Some clones in this sample may be carry-over from other donors' samples. CDR3s include the opening cysteine and the closing phenylalanine or tryptophan. D genes are given only for firm matches. Clone size is stated in some rows and not others, as once, few, many or a class when expanded.

abundance,d_gene,v_gene,len,j_gene,CDR3nt,CDR3aa
few,TRBD1,TRBV30,13,TRBJ1-6,TGTGCCTGGAGTGGACAGGGAAATTCACCCCTCCACTTT,CAWSGQGNSPLHF
once,.,TRBV5-5,14,TRBJ1-1,TGTGCCAGCAGCGAACGATGGGCTGGGACTGAAGCTTTCTTT,CASSERWAGTEAFF
.,.,TRBV19,16,TRBJ2-1,TGTGCCAGTAGTATAGGCAACAGGCGGATCTCTGATGAGCAGTTCTTC,CASSIGNRRISDEQFF
.,TRBD2,TRBV30,16,TRBJ2-1,TGTGCCTGGAGTGTTCTTTCGGGAGGACTCTACAATGAGCAGTTCTTC,CAWSVLSGGLYNEQFF
.,TRBD2,TRBV4-2,16,TRBJ2-7,TGTGCCAGCAGCCAAGATATAGCGGGAGGACTCTACGAGCAGTACTTC,CASSQDIAGGLYEQYF
few,.,TRBV5-6,14,TRBJ2-7,TGTGCCAGCAGCTGGAGGGAACGGCCCTACGAGCAGTACTTC,CASSWRERPYEQYF
.,TRBD2,TRBV7-9,17,TRBJ2-1,TGTGCCAGCAGCTCCCCAGGGACTAGGTGGTTTTACAATGAGCAGTTCTTC,CASSSPGTRWFYNEQFF
.,TRBD2,TRBV6-5,15,TRBJ2-5,TGTGCCAGCAGTTCAAGCGGGGGGGCCCAAGAGACCCAGTACTTC,CASSSSGGAQETQYF
.,TRBD1,TRBV19,14,TRBJ1-4,TGTGCCAGTAGTATGTCCAGGGGGGATGAAAAACTGTTTTTT,CASSMSRGDEKLFF
.,TRBD1,TRBV19,14,TRBJ1-1,TGTGCCAGTGCCCCAGGGGGGTGGAACACTGAAGCTTTCTTT,CASAPGGWNTEAFF
.,TRBD1,TRBV7-2,13,TRBJ2-7,TGTGCCAGCAGCTACCAGACAGGGTACGAGCAGTACTTC,CASSYQTGYEQYF
.,.,TRBV5-4,13,TRBJ2-5,TGTGCCAGCAGCTTAAGTCGAACCGGGACCCAGTACTTC,CASSLSRTGTQYF
once,.,TRBV6-1,14,TRBJ1-5,TGTGCCAGCAGTGTGGGGGCCCCCAATCAGCCCCAGCATTTT,CASSVGAPNQPQHF
.,.,TRBV2,15,TRBJ2-7,TGTGCCAGCAGCCTAAAACAGGGATGGGCCTACGAGCAGTACTTC,CASSLKQGWAYEQYF
.,.,TRBV7-2,16,TRBJ2-7,TGTGCCAGCAGCTTAGATCGTACAGGAAGCTCCTACGAGCAGTACTTC,CASSLDRTGSSYEQYF
.,TRBD1,TRBV19,13,TRBJ1-5,TGTGCCAGTATGGACAGGTCGGCTCAGCCCCAGCATTTT,CASMDRSAQPQHF
once,TRBD2,TRBV27,15,TRBJ2-2,TGTGCCAGCAGTTCCGGACTAGCGGGGTTCGGGGAGCTGTTTTTT,CASSSGLAGFGELFF
.,TRBD1,TRBV4-1,13,TRBJ2-7,TGCGCCAGCAGCCTCCCAGGGGGATACGAGCAGTACTTC,CASSLPGGYEQYF
.,TRBD1,TRBV7-9,15,TRBJ2-5,TGTGCCAGCAGCTTGAGACAGGGAGATGGAGGGACCCAGTACTTC,CASSLRQGDGGTQYF
many,.,TRBV6-1,15,TRBJ2-7,TGTGCCAGCAGTGCCGAGGGGGGGAGCTCCTACGAGCAGTACTTC,CASSAEGGSSYEQYF
.,TRBD2,TRBV18,15,TRBJ2-3,TGTGCCAGCTCCCCTCCTGCGGGAGCCACAGATACGCAGTATTTT,CASSPPAGATDTQYF
.,.,TRBV5-1,15,TRBJ1-2,TGCGCCAGCAGCTTGGCCGGGCAGGGAGGCTATGGCTACACCTTC,CASSLAGQGGYGYTF
.,TRBD2,TRBV6-4,15,TRBJ2-1,TGTGCCAGCAGGACGGGCGGGGGTCACTACAATGAGCAGTTCTTC,CASRTGGGHYNEQFF